The 7 T cell receptor beta chains listed next were all sequenced from one sample in a study of blood T cell repertoires in COVID-19. Clones were sequenced by immunoSEQ multiplex PCR, and TCRdb holds only the in-frame ones, with some missing. The data show approximately 150,000 clones, approximately 80% seen once. Source material: PBMCs or T cells enriched from blood (not recorded which). These receptors were obtained from a man in his fifties in a cohort exposed to, infected with or recovered from COVID-19 (not recorded which).

The chain is built from TRBV7-9 and TRBJ2-7; the match to TRBD2 covers 13 bases. CDR1 is SEHNR, CDR2 FQNEAQ, per germline (reference sequence). The CDR3 length is 14 residues. V was pared by 1 base and J by 7 bases, with 1 base of the junction left unmatched. This chain's CDR3 is CASSLELAGGEQYF. As DNA, the CDR3 is TGTGCCAGCAGCTTAGAACTAGCGGGAGGGGAGCAGTACTTC.

J is TRBJ2-1 and V is TRBV28; a weak D match, TRBD1 (6 bases). The CDR3 runs to 14 residues. V was shortened by 5 bases and J by 5 bases, with 13 bases between the two germline ends. Per germline, CDR1 MDHEN and CDR2 SYDVKM. The CDR3 loop is CASSTTDRNNEQFF. DNA for the CDR3: TGTGCCAGCAGTACTACAGACAGGAACAATGAGCAGTTCTTC.

The rearrangement joins TRBV13 to TRBJ2-1; D is perhaps TRBD1 (5 bases). CDR1 and CDR2 from the germline V gene are PRHDT and FYEKMQ (reference sequence). This CDR3 is built from 12 residues. Trimming stripped 4 bases from V and 10 bases from J, with 11 bases between. The CDR3 region is CASSSRPGEQFF. The DNA for the CDR3 is TGTGCCAGCAGCTCCCGTCCAGGGGAGCAGTTCTTC.

The chain recombines TRBV2 with TRBJ1-2; D is perhaps TRBD1 (5 bases). Germline V gives CDR1 SNHLY, CDR2 FYNNEI. The CDR3 is made up of 15 amino acids. Trimming left V 6 bases short and J 4 bases short, with 18 bases between. The DNA for the CDR3 is TGTGCCAGCAGGCCAGACAGCGTCCTTGGCTATGGCTACACCTTC. This encodes CASRPDSVLGYGYTF.

This clone came up a few times. V gene TRBV7-2 combines with J gene TRBJ2-2; D might be TRBD2 (7 bases). The CDR3 is 16 residues long. The V gene lost 5 bases and the J gene lost 6 bases, with 19 bases spanning the gap. The germline V gene has CDR1 SGHTA and CDR2 FQGNSA. The CDR3 loop is CASSLIGGHKAGELFF. The DNA of the CDR3 is TGTGCCAGCAGCCTAATCGGGGGGCATAAGGCCGGGGAGCTGTTTTTT.

V and J are TRBV9 and TRBJ1-2, with a weak D call TRBD1 (5 bases). The CDR3 runs 14 residues. V dropped 0 bases and J dropped 6 bases, with 12 bases sitting between them. From germline, CDR1 is SGDLS and CDR2 YYNGEE. The CDR3 nucleotides read TGTGCCAGCAGCGTAGATGGGCAGGGCGATGGCTACACCTTC. Translation: CASSVDGQGDGYTF.

The chain carries TRBV2 and TRBJ1-4; maybe TRBD1 (5 bases). In germline, CDR1 is SNHLY, CDR2 FYNNEI. This CDR3 is 14 amino acids long. The V end lost 5 bases, the J end lost 4 bases, and 11 bases lay between the germline ends. CDR3 bases: TGTGCCAGCAGTTCAGGGTCGATTAATGAAAAACTGTTTTTT. Its protein product is CASSSGSINEKLFF.